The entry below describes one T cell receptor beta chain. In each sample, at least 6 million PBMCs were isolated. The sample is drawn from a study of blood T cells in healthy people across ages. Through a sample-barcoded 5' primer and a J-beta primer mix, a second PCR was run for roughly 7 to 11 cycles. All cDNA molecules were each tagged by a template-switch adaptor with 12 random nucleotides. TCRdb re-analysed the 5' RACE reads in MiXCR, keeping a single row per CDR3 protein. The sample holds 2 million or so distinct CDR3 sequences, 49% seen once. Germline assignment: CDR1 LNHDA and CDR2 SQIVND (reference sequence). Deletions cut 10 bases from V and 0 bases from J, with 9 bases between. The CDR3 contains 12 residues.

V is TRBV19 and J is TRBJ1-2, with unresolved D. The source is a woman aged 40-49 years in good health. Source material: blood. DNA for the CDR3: TGTGCCATTGAGGAATCTAACTATGGCTACACCTTC. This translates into CAIEESNYGYTF.